The source of this T cell receptor (beta chain) is a study of breast tumors, draining lymph nodes, adjacent tissues. Study findings and constraints: Tumors had less TCR diversity than lymph nodes, more than nontumor tissue. Luminal-like breast cancer showed significantly greater tumor-nontumor repertoire similarity than basal-like breast cancer did. Data only fit, rather than demonstrated, lymph node origin of most tumor T cells.

The lymph nodes were axillary draining lymph nodes from breast cancer patients. V lost 3 bases, J lost 3 bases, and 5 bases stayed unmatched. CDR3 length: 14 amino acids. Germline V gene lookup returns CDR1 SQVTM and CDR2 ANQGSEA. TCRdb passed the multiplex PCR reads through MiXCR, listing each CDR3 protein once. The repertoire holds some 150,000 distinct CDR3 sequences, with 30% to 40% as singletons. In its sample, this clonotype was seen many times. Its specificity is not known. The V call is TRBV29-1, the J call TRBJ2-1; 7 positions agree with TRBD2. Sequencing was carried out using axillary lymph node tissue. The TCR was taken from a female donor with breast cancer. Some clones in this sample may be carry-over from other donors' samples. In nucleotides, the CDR3 is TGCAGCGTTGACAGTAGCGGGCTCTACAATGAGCAGTTCTTC. This codes for CSVDSSGLYNEQFF.